This TCR beta chain was captured by sequencing in a study of identical twins. This CDR3 has 16 residues. Trimming removed 5 bases at V and 7 bases at J, with 20 bases between. Germline loops: CDR1 SEHNR, CDR2 FQNEAQ (reference sequence). A single record per CDR3 protein comes from TCRdb applying MiXCR to the 5' RACE reads. The sample carries a few hundred thousand distinct CDR3 sequences, nearly 10% recorded once. This clonotype was seen at least ten times. The same sample was also studied in work on yellow fever vaccine responses in identical twins.

Sequencing was done on a sample of PBMCs. The gene calls are TRBV7-9 and TRBJ2-2; tentatively, D is TRBD1 or TRBD2 (5 bases each). This TCR derives from a woman under 30 in good health. CDR3 nucleotides: TGTGCCAGCAGCGCGGCGCCAGCGGTTGGGGGCGGGGAGCTGTTTTTT. Its translation is CASSAAPAVGGGELFF.